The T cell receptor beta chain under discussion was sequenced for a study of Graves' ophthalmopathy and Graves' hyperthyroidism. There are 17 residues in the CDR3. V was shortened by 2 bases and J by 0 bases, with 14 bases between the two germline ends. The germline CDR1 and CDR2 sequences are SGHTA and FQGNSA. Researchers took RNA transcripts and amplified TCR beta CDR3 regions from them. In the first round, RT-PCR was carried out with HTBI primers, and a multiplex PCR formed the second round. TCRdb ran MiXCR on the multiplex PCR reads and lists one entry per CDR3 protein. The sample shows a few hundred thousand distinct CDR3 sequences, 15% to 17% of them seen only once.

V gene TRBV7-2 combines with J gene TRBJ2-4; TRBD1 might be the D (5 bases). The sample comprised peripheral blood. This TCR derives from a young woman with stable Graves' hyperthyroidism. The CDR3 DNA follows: TGTGCCAGCAGCTTAAAATCAGGGCGTAGAGCCAAAAACATTCAGTACTTC. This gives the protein CASSLKSGRRAKNIQYF.